The sequence of this T cell receptor (beta chain) was determined in a study of Ad26.COV2.S vaccination and SARS-CoV-2 variants. Germline V gene lookup returns CDR1 SGHTA and CDR2 FQGTGA. J gave up 5 bases and V 1 base, and 13 bases lay outside the gene matches. The length of the CDR3 is 18 residues. The data were produced by immunoSEQ multiplex PCR, yet TCRdb's version contains in-frame clones alone and is incomplete. The data show 350,000 to 500,000 clones, about 90% seen once. Described treatment: roughly 20 received Ad26.COV2.S at low or high dose, single or two shots; about 5 received placebo; per-sample allocation not given. Material that was analyzed had been drawn on day 63 after the first vaccine or placebo injection. Vaccination used an Ad26 vector expressing Wuhan-strain SARS-CoV-2 spike.

The gene calls are TRBV7-3 and TRBJ2-5, with 10 bases identical to TRBD2. This TCR was sampled from a person aged 18 to 65 who received the Ad26.COV2.S COVID-19 vaccine or a placebo. Sequenced here: peripheral blood, sampled in a trial of Ad26.COV2.S vaccine versus placebo. CDR3 sequence reads: CASSLRRSSGSPQETQYF. CDR3 sequence (DNA): TGTGCCAGCAGCTTAAGAAGGTCTAGCGGGAGCCCCCAGGAGACCCAGTACTTC.